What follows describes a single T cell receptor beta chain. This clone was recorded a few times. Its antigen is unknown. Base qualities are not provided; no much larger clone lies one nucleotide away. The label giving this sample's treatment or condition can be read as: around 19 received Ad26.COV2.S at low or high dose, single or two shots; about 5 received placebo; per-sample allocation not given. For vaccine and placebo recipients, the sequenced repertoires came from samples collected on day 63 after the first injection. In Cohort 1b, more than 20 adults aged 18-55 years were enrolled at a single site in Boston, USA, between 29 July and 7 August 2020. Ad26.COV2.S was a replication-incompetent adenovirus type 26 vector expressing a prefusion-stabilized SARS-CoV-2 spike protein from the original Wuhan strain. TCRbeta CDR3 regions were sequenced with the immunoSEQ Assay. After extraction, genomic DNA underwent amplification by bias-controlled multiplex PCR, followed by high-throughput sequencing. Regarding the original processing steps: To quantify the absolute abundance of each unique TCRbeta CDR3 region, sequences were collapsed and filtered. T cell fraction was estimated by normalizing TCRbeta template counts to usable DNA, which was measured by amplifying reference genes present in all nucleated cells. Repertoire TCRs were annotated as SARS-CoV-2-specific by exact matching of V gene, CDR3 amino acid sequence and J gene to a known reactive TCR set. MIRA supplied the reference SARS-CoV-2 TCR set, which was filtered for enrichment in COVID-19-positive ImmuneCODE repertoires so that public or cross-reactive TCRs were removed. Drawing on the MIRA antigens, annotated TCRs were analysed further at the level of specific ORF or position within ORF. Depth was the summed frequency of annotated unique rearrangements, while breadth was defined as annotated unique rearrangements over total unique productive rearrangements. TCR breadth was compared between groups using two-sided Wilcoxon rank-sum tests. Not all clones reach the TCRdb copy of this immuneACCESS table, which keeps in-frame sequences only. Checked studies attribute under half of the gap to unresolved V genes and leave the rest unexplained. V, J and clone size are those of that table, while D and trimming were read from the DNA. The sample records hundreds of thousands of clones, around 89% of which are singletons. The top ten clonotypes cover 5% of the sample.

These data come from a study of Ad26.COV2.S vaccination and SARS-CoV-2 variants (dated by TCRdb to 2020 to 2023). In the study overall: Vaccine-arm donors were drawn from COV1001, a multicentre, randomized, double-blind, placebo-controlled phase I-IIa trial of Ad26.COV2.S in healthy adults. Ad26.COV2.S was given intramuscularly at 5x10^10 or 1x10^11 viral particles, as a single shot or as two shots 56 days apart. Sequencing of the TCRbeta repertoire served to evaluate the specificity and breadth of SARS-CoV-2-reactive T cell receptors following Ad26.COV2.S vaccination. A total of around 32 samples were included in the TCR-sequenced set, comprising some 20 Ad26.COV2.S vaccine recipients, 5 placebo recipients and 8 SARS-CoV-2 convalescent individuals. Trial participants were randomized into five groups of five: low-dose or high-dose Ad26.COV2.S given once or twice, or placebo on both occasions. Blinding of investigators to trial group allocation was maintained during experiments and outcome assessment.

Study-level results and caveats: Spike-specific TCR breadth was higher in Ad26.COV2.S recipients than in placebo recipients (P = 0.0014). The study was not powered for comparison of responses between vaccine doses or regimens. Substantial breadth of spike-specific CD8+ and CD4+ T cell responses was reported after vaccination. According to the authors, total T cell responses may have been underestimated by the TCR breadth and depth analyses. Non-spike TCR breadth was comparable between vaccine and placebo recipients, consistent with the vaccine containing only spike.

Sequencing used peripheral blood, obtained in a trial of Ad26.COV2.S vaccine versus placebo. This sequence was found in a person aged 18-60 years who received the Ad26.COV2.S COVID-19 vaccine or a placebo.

The CDR3 has the sequence CASSPRDIFLNGYTF. At the DNA level, the sequence is TGTGCCAGTAGTCCCCGGGACATTTTTCTGAATGGCTACACCTTC. The V and J genes are TRBV19 and TRBJ1-2; TRBD1 is perhaps the D gene, given 6 matching bases. Trimming at the junction amounts to 5 bases on V and 6 bases on J, and the germline ends lie 19 bases apart. The germline V gene encodes CDR1 LNHDA and CDR2 SQIVND (reference sequence). From the cysteine up to the phenylalanine, the CDR3 has a length of 15 residues. Only the CDR3 region is kept as DNA, spanning 45 bases read in frame from base 1.